The clone carrying this T cell receptor beta chain was seen repeatedly, ten times or more. V trimming: 0 bases; J trimming: 3 bases; junction bases outside the gene matches: 8. The CDR3 is 16 residues long. Germline values: CDR1 DFQATT, CDR2 SNEGSKA (reference sequence). This sample stems from a study of T cells in Graves' hyperthyroidism and ophthalmopathy. TCR beta CDR3 regions were amplified from RNA transcripts. Primed by the HTBI set, a first-round RT-PCR was run on the TCR CDR3. One entry per CDR3 protein, called by TCRdb with MiXCR from the multiplex PCR reads. This table has about 420,000 distinct CDR3 sequences, roughly 13% appearing once.

The sample consisted of blood. V and J are TRBV20-1 and TRBJ2-3, with TRBD1 identical over 8 bases. This clonotype originated in a woman aged 18-29 years with Graves' hyperthyroidism. CDR3 region: CSAREGAGGRTDTQYF. The CDR3 DNA follows: TGCAGTGCTAGAGAGGGGGCAGGGGGCCGTACAGATACGCAGTATTTT.